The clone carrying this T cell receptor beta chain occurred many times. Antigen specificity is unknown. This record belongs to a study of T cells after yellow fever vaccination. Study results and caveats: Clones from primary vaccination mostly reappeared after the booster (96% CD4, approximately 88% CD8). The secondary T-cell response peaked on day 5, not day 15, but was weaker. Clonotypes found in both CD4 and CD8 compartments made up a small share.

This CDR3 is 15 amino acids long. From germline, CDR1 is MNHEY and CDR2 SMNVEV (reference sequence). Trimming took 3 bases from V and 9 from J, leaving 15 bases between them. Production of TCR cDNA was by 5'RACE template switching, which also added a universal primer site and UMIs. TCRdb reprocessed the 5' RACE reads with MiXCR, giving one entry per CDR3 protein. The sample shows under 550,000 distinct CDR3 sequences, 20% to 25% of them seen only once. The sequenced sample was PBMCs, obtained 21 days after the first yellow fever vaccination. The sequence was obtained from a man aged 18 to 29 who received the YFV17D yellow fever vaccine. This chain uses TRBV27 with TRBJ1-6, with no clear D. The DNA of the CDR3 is TGTGCCAGCAGTTTTGAAGGACCTGGTCGTTCACCCCTCCACTTT. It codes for CASSFEGPGRSPLHF.